The following is a T cell receptor (beta chain) sequence with its context. Antigen: not known. The sample is drawn from a study of blood T cells in healthy people across ages. Study results and caveats: Naive CD4+ cell counts and diversity both ran higher in long-lived than in aged donors.

With a J-beta primer mix and a sample-barcoded 5' primer, a second PCR ran roughly 6 to 11 cycles. There were at least 3 million CDR3-containing paired-end reads obtained from each sample. From the 5' RACE reads, TCRdb called clonotypes with MiXCR, one entry per CDR3 protein. This table has under 1,100,000 distinct CDR3 sequences, approximately 26% appearing once. The sample was also reused in another study, on T cells of mothers and their children. That work adds: Samples were obtained from a few healthy Caucasian mothers and their six children. Related mother and child pairs showed slightly greater overlap (not significant) than unrelated pairs did.

Sequences were obtained from blood. The receptor was isolated from a girl aged 2 to 10 in good health.

The CDR3: CSARDQGTQHF. The CDR3 nucleotides are TGCAGTGCTAGAGACCAGGGTACCCAGCATTTT. V and J are TRBV20-1 and TRBJ1-5, with D tentatively TRBD1 (5 bases). Germline CDR1 is DFQATT and CDR2 is SNEGSKA (reference sequence). Trimming shortened V by 0 bases and J by 11 bases, and 8 bases separated the two germline ends. The CDR3 is 11 amino acids.